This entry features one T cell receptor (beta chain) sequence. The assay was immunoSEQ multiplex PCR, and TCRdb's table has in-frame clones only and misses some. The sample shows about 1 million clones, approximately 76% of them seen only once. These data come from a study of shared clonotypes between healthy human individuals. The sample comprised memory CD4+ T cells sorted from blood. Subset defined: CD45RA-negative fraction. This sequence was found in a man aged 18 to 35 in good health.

CDR3 coding DNA: TGTGCCATCAGTGAGTCAGGCGGGGTGTCGTCCTACGAGCAGTACTTC. Its translation is CAISESGGVSSYEQYF. This chain links TRBV10-3 with TRBJ2-7, with a possible D match to TRBD2 (6 bases). The CDR3 runs to 16 residues. Trimming cost V 0 bases and J 1 base, with 13 bases left between them. CDR1 ENHRY and CDR2 SYGVKD come from the germline V gene.